This T cell receptor (beta chain) originates from a study of blood T cell repertoires in COVID-19. On the study more broadly: Italy, Spain and the United States were the sources of the convalescent and acute COVID-19 samples. The analysed material was cDNA or gDNA that came from T cells, B-cell-depleted T cells, or PBMCs.

This CDR3 comprises 14 residues. The J segment lost 5 bases and the V segment lost 3 bases, leaving 5 bases of the junction unmatched. CDR1 and CDR2 (germline): SGDLS, YYNGEE. Original processing notes: The assay estimated nucleated cells by amplifying reference gene primers. Libraries were prepared by immunoSEQ multiplex PCR; TCRdb keeps only in-frame clonotypes and omits some of them. From that table come the V and J calls and clone size; the DNA was used to work out D and trimming. The table has about 200,000 clones, about nine tenths seen once. The clonotype was recovered from a woman between 65 and 79 years old with acute or convalescent COVID-19. J is TRBJ2-5 and V is TRBV9; TRBD1 matches 9 bases. Source material: peripheral blood. As DNA, the CDR3 is TGTGCCAGCAGCGAGGGACAGGGTAGGGAGACCCAGTACTTC. It translates to CASSEGQGRETQYF.